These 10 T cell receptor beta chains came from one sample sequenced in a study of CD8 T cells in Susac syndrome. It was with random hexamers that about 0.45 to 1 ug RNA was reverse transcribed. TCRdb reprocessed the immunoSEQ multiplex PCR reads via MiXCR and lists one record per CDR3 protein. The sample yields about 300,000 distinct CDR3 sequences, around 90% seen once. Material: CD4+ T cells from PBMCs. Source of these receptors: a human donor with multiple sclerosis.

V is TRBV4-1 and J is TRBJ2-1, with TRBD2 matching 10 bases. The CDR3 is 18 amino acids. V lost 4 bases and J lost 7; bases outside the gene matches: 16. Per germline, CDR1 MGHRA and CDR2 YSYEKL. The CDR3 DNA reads TGCGCCAGCAGCCTGCGGGCGGCCGGACTAGCGGAGAGGAATGAGCAGTTCTTC. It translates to CASSLRAAGLAERNEQFF.

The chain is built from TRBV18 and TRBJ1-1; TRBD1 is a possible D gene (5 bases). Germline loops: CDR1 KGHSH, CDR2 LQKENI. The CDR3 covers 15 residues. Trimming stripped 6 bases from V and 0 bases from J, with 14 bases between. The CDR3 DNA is TGTGCCAGCTCCCCCACTGACAGTTTGAACACTGAAGCTTTCTTT. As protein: CASSPTDSLNTEAFF.

The CDR3 region has the DNA TGCAGTGCTCACGCAGGGTCAGGGAGGAATGAGCAGTTCTTC. This sequence encodes CSAHAGSGRNEQFF. The chain is built from TRBV20-1 and TRBJ2-1, with D perhaps matching TRBD2 (6 bases). Per the germline V gene, CDR1 is DFQATT and CDR2 is SNEGSKA (reference sequence). V was pared by 5 bases and J by 7 bases, with 18 bases between. The length of the CDR3 is 14 residues.

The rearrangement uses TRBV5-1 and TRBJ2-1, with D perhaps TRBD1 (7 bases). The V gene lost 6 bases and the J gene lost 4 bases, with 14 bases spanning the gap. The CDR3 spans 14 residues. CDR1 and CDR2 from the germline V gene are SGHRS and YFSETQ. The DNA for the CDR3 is TGCGCCAGCAACCCACCAGGGGGGTACAATGAGCAGTTCTTC. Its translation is CASNPPGGYNEQFF. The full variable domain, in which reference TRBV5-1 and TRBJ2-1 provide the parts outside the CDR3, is KAGVTQTPRYLIKTRGQQVTLSCSPISGHRSVSWYQQTPGQGLQFLFEYFSETQRNKGNFPGRFSGRQFSNSRSEMNVSTLELGDSALYLCASNPPGGYNEQFFGPGTRLTVL.

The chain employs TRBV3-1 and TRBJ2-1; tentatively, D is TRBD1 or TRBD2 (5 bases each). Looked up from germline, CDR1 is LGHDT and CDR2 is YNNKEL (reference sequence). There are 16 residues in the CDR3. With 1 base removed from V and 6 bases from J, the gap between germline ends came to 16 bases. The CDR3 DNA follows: TGTGCCAGCAGCCAAGTTTGGGACGCTAGCAGCAATGAGCAGTTCTTC. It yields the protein CASSQVWDASSNEQFF.

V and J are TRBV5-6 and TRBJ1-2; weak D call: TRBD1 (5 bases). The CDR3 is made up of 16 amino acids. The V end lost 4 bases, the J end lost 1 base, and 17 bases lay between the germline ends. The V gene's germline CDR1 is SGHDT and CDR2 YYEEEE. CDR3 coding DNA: TGTGCCAGCAGCCGCCTCGACGGGGGTCTTAACTATGGCTACACCTTC. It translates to CASSRLDGGLNYGYTF.

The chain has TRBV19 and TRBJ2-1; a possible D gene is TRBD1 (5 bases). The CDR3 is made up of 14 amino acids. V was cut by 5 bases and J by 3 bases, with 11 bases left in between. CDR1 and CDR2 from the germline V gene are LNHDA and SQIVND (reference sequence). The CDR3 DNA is TGTGCCAGTAGTGCGACCGACAGCTACAATGAGCAGTTCTTC. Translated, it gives CASSATDSYNEQFF.

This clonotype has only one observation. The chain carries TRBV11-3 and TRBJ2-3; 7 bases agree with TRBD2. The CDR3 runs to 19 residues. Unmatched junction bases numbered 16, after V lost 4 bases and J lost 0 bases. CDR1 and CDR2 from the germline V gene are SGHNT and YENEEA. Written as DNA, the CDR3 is TGTGCCAGCAGCTCTAGGCCGACCAGGGACTACCCTAGCACAGATACGCAGTATTTT. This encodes CASSSRPTRDYPSTDTQYF.

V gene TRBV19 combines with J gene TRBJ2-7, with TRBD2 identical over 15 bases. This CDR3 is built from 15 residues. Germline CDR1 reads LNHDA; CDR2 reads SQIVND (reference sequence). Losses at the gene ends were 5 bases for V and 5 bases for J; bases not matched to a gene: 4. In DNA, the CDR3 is TGTGCCAGTAGTCCCAGGACTAGCGGGAGGGACGAGCAGTACTTC. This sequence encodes CASSPRTSGRDEQYF.

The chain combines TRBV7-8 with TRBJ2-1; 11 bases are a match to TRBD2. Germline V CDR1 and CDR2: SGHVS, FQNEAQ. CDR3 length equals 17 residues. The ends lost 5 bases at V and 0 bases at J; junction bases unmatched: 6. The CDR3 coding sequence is TGTGCCAGCAGCCGACTAGCGGGGACCAGCTCCTACAATGAGCAGTTCTTC. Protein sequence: CASSRLAGTSSYNEQFF.